This T cell receptor beta chain was documented in a study of blood T cell repertoires in COVID-19. About the research overall: Samples of COVID-19 (acute and convalescent) were obtained from the United States, Italy and Spain.

Assay: immunoSEQ multiplex PCR; the TCRdb copy retains only in-frame clones and omits some. The sample lists 180,000 or so clones, about 86% occurring once. Trimming took 5 bases from V and 2 from J; bases not matched to a gene: 2. The CDR3 runs 14 residues. Germline V gives CDR1 MNHEY, CDR2 SMNVEV (reference sequence). The clonotype originates from a man aged 55 to 70 with acute or convalescent COVID-19. The sequencing sample was made of peripheral blood. V is TRBV27 and J is TRBJ1-5; TRBD1 agrees at 8 bases. CDR3 bases: TGTGCCAGCAGTCCGGGACAGGGCAATCAGCCCCAGCATTTT. Amino acids: CASSPGQGNQPQHF.